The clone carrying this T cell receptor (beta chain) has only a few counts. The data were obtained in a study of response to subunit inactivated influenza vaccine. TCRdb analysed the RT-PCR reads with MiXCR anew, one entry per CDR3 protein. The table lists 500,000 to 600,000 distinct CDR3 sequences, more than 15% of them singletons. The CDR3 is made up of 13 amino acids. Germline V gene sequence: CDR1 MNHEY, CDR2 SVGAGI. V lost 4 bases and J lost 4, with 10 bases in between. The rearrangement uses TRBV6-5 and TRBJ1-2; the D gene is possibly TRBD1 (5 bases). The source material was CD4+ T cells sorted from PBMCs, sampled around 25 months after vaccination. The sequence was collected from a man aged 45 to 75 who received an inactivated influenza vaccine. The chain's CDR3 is CASSSGETYGYTF. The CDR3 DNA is TGTGCCAGCAGTTCGGGGGAAACCTATGGCTACACCTTC.